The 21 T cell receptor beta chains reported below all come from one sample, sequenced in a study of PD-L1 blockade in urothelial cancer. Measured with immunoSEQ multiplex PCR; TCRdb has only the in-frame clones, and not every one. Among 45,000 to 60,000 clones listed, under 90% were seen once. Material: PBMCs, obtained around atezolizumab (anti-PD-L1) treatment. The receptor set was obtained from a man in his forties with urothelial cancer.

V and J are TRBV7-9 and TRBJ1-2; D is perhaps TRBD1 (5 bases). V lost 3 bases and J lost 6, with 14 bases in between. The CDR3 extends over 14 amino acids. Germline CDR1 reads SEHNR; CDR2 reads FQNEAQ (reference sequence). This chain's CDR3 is CASSFGGGSDGYTF. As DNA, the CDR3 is TGTGCCAGCAGCTTCGGGGGAGGGTCTGATGGCTACACCTTC. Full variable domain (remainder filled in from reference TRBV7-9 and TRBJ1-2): DTGVSQNPRHKITKRGQNVTFRCDPISEHNRLYWYRQTLGQGPEFLTYFQNEAQLEKSRLLSDRFSAERPKGSFSTLEIQRTEQGDSAMYLCASSFGGGSDGYTFGSGTRLTVV.

In DNA, the CDR3 is TGCAGCGTTGGTCTACTAGCGGGAGTGGGGACCGGGGAGCTGTTTTTT. Residues: CSVGLLAGVGTGELFF. This chain uses TRBV29-1 with TRBJ2-2, with 11 bases matching TRBD2. The CDR3 runs 16 residues. The V gene's germline CDR1 is SQVTM and CDR2 ANQGSEA. The ends lost 4 bases at V and 5 bases at J; junction bases unmatched: 9.

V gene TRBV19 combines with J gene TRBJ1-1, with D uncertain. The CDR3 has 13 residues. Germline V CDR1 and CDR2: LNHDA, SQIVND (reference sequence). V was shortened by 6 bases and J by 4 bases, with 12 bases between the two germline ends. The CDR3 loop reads CASSWNSGTEAFF. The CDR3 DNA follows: TGTGCCAGTAGCTGGAATTCGGGCACTGAAGCTTTCTTT. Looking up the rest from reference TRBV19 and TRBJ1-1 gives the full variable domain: DGGITQSPKYLFRKEGQNVTLSCEQNLNHDAMYWYRQDPGQGLRLIYYSQIVNDFQKGDIAEGYSVSREKKESFPLTVTSAQKNPTAFYLCASSWNSGTEAFFGQGTRLTVV.

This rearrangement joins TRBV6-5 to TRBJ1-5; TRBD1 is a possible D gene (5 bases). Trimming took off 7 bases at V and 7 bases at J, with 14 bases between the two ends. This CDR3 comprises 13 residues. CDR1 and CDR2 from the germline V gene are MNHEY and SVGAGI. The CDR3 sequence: CASKEGAAQPQHF. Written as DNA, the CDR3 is TGTGCCAGCAAGGAAGGGGCTGCGCAGCCCCAGCATTTT.

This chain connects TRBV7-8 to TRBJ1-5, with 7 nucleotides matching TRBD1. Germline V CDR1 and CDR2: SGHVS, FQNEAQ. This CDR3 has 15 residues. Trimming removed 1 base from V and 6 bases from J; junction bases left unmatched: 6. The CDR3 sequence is CASSLVNTGAQPQHF. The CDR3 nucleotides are TGTGCCAGCAGCTTAGTGAATACAGGGGCTCAGCCCCAGCATTTT.

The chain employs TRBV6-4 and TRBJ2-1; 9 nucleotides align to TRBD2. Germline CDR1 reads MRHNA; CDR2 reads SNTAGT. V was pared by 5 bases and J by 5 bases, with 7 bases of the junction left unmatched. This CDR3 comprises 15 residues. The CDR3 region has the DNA TGTGCCAGCAGTAGACTAGCGGAGGGGGACAATGAGCAGTTCTTC. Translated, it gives CASSRLAEGDNEQFF.

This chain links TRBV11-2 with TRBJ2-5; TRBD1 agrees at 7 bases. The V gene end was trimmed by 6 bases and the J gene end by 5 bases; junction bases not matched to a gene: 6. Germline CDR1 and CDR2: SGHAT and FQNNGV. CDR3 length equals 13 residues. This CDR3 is CASSKGQKETQYF. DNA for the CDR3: TGTGCCAGCAGTAAGGGACAGAAGGAGACCCAGTACTTC.

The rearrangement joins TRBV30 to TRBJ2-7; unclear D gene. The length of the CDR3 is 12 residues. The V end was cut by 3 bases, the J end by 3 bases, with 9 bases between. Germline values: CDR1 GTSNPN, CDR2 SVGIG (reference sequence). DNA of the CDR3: TGTGCCTGGAGGCTGGCGGTCTACGAGCAGTACTTC. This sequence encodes CAWRLAVYEQYF.

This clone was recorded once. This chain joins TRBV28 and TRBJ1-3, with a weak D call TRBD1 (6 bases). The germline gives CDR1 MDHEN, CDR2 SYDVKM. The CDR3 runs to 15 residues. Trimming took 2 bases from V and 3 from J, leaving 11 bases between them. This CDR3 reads CASSLGGAFGNTIYF. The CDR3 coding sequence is TGTGCCAGCAGTTTAGGGGGGGCTTTTGGAAACACCATATATTTT.

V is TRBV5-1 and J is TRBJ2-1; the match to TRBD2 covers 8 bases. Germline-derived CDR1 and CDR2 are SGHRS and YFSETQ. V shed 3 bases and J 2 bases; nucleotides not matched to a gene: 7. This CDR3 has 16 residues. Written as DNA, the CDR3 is TGCGCCAGCAGCTACGGACTAGCCAATACCTACAATGAGCAGTTCTTC. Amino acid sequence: CASSYGLANTYNEQFF.

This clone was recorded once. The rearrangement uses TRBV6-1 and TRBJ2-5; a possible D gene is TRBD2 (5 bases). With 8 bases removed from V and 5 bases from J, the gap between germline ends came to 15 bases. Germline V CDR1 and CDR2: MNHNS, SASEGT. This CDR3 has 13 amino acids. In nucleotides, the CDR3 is TGTGCCAGCGGGCTAGCACCTCTGGAGACCCAGTACTTC. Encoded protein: CASGLAPLETQYF.

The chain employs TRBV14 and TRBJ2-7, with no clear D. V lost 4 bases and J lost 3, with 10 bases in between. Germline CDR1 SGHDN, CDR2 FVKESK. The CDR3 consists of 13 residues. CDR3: CASSPYKNYEQYF. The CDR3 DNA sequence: TGTGCCAGCAGCCCGTACAAGAACTACGAGCAGTACTTC.

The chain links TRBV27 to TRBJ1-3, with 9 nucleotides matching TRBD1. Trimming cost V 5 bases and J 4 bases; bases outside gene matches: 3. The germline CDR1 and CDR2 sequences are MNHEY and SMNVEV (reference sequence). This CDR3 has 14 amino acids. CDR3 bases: TGTGCCAGCAGTCCACAGGGGGCAGGAAACACCATATATTTT. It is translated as CASSPQGAGNTIYF.

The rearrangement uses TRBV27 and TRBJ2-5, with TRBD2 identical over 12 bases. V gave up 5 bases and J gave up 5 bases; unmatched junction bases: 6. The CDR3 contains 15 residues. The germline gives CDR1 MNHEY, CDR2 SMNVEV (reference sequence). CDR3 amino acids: CASSELAGGRETQYF. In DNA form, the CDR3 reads TGTGCCAGCAGTGAGCTAGCGGGAGGGAGGGAGACCCAGTACTTC.

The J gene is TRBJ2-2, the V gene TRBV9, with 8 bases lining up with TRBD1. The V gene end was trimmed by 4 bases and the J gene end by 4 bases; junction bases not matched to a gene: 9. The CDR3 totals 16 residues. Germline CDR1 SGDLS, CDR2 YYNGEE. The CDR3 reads CASSLVQGAATGELFF. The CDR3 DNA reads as TGTGCCAGCAGCCTTGTCCAGGGGGCGGCCACCGGGGAGCTGTTTTTT. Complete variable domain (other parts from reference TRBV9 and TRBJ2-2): DSGVTQTPKHLITATGQRVTLRCSPRSGDLSVYWYQQSLDQGLQFLIQYYNGEERAKGNILERFSAQQFPDLHSELNLSSLELGDSALYFCASSLVQGAATGELFFGEGSRLTVL.

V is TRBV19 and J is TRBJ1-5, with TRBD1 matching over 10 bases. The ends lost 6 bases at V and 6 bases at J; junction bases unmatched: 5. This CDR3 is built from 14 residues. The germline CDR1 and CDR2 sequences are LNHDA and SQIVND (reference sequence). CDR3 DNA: TGTGCCAGTAGCCTTGACAGGGGGCCTCAGCCCCAGCATTTT. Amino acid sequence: CASSLDRGPQPQHF.

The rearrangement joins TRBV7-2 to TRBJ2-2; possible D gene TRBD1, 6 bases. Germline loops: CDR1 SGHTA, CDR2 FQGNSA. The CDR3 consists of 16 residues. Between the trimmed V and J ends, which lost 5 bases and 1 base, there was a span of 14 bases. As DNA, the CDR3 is TGTGCCAGCAGCCTGCGGACAGACCTGAACACCGGGGAGCTGTTTTTT. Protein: CASSLRTDLNTGELFF.

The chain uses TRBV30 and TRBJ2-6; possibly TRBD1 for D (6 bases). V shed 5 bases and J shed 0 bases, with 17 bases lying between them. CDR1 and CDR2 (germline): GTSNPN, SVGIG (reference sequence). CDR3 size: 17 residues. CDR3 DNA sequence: TGTGCCTGGGGGGAGCAGGGGCCGGCCTCTGGGGCCAACGTCCTGACTTTC. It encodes CAWGEQGPASGANVLTF.

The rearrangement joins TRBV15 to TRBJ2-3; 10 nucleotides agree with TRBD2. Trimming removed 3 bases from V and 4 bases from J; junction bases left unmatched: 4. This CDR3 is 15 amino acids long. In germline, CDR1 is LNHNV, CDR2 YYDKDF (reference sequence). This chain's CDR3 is CATSSKREGADTQYF. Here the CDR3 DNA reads TGTGCCACCAGCAGTAAGCGGGAGGGTGCAGATACGCAGTATTTT.

As DNA, the CDR3 is TGTGCCAGCGCCGCGGGAATGAACACTGAAGCTTTCTTT. It yields the protein CASAAGMNTEAFF. The V call is TRBV6-5, the J call TRBJ1-1; no firm D call. V was cut by 8 bases and J by 0 bases, with 10 bases left in between. In germline, CDR1 is MNHEY, CDR2 SVGAGI. This CDR3 comprises 13 residues.

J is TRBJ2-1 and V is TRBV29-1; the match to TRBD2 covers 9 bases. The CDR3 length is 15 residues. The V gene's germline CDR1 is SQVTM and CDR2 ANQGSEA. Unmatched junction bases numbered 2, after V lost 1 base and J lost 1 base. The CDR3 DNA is TGCAGCGTTGAAGGCGGGAGGGCTTCCTACAATGAGCAGTTCTTC. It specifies CSVEGGRASYNEQFF.